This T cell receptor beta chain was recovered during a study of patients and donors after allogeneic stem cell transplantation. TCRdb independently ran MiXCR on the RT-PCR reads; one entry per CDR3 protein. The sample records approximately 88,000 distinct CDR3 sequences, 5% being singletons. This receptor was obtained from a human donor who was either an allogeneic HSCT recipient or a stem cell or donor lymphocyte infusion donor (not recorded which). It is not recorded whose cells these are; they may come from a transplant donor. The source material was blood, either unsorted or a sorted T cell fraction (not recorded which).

Here the CDR3 DNA reads TGTGCCAGCAGTTTAGGGCCTAGCACAGATACGCAGTATTTT. This codes for CASSLGPSTDTQYF. The V and J genes are TRBV12-3 or TRBV12-4 and TRBJ2-3; D is undetermined. V was clipped by 1 base and J by 0 bases, with 5 bases between them. The CDR3 runs to 14 residues.